One T cell receptor beta chain is described in this entry. The data are from a study of blood T cells in healthy people across ages. Primers used in a second PCR of about 7 to 11 cycles were a sample-barcoded 5' primer and a J-beta primer mix. TCRdb called the 5' RACE reads again in MiXCR, with one record for every CDR3 protein. The profile shows about 780,000 distinct CDR3 sequences, around half of them singletons. Trimming took 6 bases from V and 1 from J; bases not matched to a gene: 9. This CDR3 spans 17 amino acids. The germline gives CDR1 MNHEY, CDR2 SVGEGT. This receptor was taken from a man of 80 years or more in good health. V is TRBV6-2 or TRBV6-3 and J is TRBJ1-5; 10 bases line up with TRBD1. The sequencing input was blood. The CDR3 loop reads CASRKGTGVSSNQPQHF. CDR3 DNA sequence: TGTGCCAGCAGAAAGGGGACAGGGGTAAGCAGCAATCAGCCCCAGCATTTT.